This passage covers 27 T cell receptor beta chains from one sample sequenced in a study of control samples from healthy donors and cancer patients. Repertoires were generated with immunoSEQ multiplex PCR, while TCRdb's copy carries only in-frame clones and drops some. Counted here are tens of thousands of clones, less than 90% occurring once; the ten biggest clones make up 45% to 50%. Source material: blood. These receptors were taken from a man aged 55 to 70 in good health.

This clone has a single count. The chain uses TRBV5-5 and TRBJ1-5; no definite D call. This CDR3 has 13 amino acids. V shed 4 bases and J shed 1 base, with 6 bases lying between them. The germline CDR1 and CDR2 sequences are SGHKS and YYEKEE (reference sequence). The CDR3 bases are TGTGCCAGCAGCCCTGACAGCAATCAGCCCCAGCATTTT. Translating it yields CASSPDSNQPQHF.

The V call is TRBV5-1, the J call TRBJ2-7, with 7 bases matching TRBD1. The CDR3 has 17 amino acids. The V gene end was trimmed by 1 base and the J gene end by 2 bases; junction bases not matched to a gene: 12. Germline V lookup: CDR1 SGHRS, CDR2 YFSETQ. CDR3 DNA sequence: TGCGCCAGCAGCTTGACATCGGGACAGCCCCTCACCTACGAGCAGTACTTC. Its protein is CASSLTSGQPLTYEQYF.

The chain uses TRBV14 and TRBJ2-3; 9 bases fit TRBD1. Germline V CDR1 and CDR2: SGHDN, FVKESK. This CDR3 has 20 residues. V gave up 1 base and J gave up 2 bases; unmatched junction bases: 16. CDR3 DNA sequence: TGTGCCAGCAGCCAAGTATTAGGGACAGGGAAGTGGGGATTCACAGATACGCAGTATTTT. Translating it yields CASSQVLGTGKWGFTDTQYF.

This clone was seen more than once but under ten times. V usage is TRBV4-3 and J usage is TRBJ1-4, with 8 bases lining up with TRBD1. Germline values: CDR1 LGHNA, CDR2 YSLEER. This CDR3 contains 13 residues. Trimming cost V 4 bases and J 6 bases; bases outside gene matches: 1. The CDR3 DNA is TGCGCCAGCAGCCTGACAGGGGATGAAAAACTGTTTTTT. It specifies CASSLTGDEKLFF.

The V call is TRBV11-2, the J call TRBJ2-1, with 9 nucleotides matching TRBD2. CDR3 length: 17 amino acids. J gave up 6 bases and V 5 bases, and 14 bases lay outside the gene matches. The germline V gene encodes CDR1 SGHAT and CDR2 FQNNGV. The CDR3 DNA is TGTGCCAGCAGCCATGGTGGCGGGAGGGCCGCGAGCAATGAGCAGTTCTTC. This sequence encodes CASSHGGGRAASNEQFF.

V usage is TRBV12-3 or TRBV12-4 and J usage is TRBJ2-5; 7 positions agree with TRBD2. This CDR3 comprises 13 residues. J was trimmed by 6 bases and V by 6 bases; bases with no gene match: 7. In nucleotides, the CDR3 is TGTGCCAGCAGGGTTAGCGGGTTGAAGACCCAGTACTTC. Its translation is CASRVSGLKTQYF.

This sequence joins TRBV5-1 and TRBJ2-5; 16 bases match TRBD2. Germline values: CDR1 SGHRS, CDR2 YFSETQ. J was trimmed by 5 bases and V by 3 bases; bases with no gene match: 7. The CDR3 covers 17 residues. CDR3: CASSSGTSGGAGETQYF. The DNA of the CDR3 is TGCGCCAGCAGCTCAGGGACTAGCGGGGGGGCCGGGGAGACCCAGTACTTC.

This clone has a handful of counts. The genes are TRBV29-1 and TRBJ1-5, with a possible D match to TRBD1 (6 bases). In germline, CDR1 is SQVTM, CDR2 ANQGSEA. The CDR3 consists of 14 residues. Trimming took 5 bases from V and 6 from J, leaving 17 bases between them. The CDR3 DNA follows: TGCAGCGTTAGCGGCAGGGGATTGGGTCAGCCCCAGCATTTT. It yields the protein CSVSGRGLGQPQHF.

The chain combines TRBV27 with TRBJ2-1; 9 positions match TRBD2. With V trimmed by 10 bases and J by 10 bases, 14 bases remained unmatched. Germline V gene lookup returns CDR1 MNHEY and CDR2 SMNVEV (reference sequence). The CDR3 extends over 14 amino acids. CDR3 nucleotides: TGTGCCAACCCGAGCGGGAGGCCCTTCTGGGAGCAGTTCTTC. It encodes CANPSGRPFWEQFF.

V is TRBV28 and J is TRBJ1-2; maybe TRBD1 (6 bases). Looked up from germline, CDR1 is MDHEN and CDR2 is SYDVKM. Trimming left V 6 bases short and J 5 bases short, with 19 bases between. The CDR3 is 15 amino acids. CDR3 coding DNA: TGTGCCAGCAGAGCTTTCAGGGGCGCACCTTATGGCTACACCTTC. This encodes CASRAFRGAPYGYTF.

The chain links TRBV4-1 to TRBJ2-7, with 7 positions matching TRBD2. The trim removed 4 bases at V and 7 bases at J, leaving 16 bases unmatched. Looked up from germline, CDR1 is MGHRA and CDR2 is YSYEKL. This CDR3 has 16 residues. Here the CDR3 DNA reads TGCGCCAGCAGCCGCGCCCTCCGGGCGGGGGTCGGGGAGCAGTACTTC. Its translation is CASSRALRAGVGEQYF.

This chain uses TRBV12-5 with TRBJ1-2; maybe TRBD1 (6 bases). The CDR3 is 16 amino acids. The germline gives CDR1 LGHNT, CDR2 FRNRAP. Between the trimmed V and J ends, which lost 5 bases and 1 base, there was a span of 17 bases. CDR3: CASGEGGTRDNYGYTF. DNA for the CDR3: TGTGCTAGTGGTGAAGGGGGGACGCGGGATAACTATGGCTACACCTTC.

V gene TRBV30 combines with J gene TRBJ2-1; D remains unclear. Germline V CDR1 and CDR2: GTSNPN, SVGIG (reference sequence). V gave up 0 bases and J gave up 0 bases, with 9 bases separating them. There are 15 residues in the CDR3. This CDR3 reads CAWSVVGSSYNEQFF. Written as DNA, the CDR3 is TGTGCCTGGAGTGTAGTCGGAAGCTCCTACAATGAGCAGTTCTTC.

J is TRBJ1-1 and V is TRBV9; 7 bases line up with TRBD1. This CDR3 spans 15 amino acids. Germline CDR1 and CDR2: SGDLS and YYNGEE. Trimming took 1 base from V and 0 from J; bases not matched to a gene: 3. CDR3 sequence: CASSVQQGMNTEAFF. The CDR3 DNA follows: TGTGCCAGCAGCGTACAACAGGGGATGAACACTGAAGCTTTCTTT. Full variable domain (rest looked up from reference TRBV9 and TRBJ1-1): DSGVTQTPKHLITATGQRVTLRCSPRSGDLSVYWYQQSLDQGLQFLIQYYNGEERAKGNILERFSAQQFPDLHSELNLSSLELGDSALYFCASSVQQGMNTEAFFGQGTRLTVV.

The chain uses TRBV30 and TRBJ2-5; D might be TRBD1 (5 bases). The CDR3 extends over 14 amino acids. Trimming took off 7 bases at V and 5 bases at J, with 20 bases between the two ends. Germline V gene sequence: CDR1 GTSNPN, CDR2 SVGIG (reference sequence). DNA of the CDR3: TGTGCCTTTTCGACAGACAGATTAGGGGAGACCCAGTACTTC. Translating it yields CAFSTDRLGETQYF.

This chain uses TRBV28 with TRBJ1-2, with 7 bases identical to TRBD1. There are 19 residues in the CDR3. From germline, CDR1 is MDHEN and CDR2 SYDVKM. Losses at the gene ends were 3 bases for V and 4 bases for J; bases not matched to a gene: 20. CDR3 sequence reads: CASSFSGGPLSQGGYGYTF. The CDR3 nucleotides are TGTGCCAGCAGTTTCTCAGGGGGACCTCTGTCTCAGGGGGGCTATGGCTACACCTTC.

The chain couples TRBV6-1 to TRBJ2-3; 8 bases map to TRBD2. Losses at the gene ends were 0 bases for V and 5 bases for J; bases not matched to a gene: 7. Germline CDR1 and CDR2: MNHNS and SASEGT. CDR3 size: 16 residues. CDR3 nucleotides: TGTGCCAGCAGTGAAGCGCGCAGCGGGAGTCAAGATACGCAGTATTTT. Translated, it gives CASSEARSGSQDTQYF.

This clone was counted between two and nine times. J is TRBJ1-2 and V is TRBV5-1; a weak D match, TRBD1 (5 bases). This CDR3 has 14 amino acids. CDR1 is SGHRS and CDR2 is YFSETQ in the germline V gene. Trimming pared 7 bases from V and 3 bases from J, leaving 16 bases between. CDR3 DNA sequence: TGCGCCAGCTCCCTAAGTGGGGGAGACTATGGCTACACCTTC. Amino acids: CASSLSGGDYGYTF.

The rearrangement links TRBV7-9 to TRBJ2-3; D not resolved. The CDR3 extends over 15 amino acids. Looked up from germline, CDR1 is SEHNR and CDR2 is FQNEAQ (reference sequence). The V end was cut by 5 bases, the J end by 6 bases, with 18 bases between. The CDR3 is CASSPDGGARDTQYF. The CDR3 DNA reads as TGTGCCAGCAGCCCTGATGGTGGAGCCCGTGATACGCAGTATTTT.

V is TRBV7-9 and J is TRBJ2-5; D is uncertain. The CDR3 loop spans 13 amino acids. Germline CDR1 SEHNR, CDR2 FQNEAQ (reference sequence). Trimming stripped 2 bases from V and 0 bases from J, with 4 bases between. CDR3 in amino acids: CASSLKYQETQYF. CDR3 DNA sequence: TGTGCCAGCAGCTTAAAGTACCAAGAGACCCAGTACTTC.

CDR3 in amino acids: CASSEAQGARSPLHF. The CDR3 DNA sequence: TGTGCCAGCAGTGAAGCCCAGGGGGCGCGTTCACCCCTCCACTTT. This chain joins TRBV2 and TRBJ1-6, with 8 bases aligning to TRBD1. CDR1 SNHLY and CDR2 FYNNEI come from the germline V gene. With V trimmed by 0 bases and J by 9 bases, 4 bases remained unmatched. CDR3 size: 15 residues.

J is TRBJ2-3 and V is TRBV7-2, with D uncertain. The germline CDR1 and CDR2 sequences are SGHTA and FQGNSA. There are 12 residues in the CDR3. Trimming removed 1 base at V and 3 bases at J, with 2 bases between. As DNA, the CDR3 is TGTGCCAGCAGCTTAGGGACAGATACGCAGTATTTT. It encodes CASSLGTDTQYF. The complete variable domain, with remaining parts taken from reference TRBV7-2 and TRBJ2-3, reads GAGVSQSPSNKVTEKGKDVELRCDPISGHTALYWYRQSLGQGLEFLIYFQGNSAPDKSGLPSDRFSAERTGGSVSTLTIQRTQQEDSAVYLCASSLGTDTQYFGPGTRLTVL.

The CDR3 spells CASSIRGIWAFF. For the CDR3, the DNA is TGTGCCAGTAGTATCCGTGGAATTTGGGCTTTCTTT. The chain joins TRBV19 to TRBJ1-1; D is undetermined. This CDR3 has 12 residues. Trimming took 3 bases from V and 11 from J, leaving 13 bases between them. The germline V gene has CDR1 LNHDA and CDR2 SQIVND (reference sequence).

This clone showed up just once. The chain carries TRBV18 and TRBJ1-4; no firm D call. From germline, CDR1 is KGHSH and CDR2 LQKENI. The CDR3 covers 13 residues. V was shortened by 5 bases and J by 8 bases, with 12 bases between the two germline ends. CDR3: CASSEDVREKLFF. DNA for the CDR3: TGTGCCAGCTCAGAGGACGTTCGCGAAAAACTGTTTTTT.

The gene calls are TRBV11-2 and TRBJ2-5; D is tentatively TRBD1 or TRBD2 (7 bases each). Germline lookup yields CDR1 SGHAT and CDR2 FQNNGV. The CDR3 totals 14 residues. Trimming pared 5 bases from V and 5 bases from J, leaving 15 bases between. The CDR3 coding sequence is TGTGCCAGCAGCCGGGGGAGGGGGCCTGAGACCCAGTACTTC. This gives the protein CASSRGRGPETQYF.

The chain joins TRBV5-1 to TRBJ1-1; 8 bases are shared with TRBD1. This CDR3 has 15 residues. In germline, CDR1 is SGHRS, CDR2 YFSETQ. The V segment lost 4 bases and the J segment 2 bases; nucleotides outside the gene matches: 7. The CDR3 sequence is CASSLGQGANTEAFF. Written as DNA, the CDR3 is TGCGCCAGCAGCCTTGGACAGGGCGCCAACACTGAAGCTTTCTTT.

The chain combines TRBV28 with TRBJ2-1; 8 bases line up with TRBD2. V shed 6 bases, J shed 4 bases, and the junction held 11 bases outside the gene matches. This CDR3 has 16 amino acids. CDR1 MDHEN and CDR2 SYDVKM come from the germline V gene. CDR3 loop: CASREAGVREYNEQFF. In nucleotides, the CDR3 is TGTGCCAGCAGAGAAGCGGGAGTAAGGGAGTACAATGAGCAGTTCTTC.